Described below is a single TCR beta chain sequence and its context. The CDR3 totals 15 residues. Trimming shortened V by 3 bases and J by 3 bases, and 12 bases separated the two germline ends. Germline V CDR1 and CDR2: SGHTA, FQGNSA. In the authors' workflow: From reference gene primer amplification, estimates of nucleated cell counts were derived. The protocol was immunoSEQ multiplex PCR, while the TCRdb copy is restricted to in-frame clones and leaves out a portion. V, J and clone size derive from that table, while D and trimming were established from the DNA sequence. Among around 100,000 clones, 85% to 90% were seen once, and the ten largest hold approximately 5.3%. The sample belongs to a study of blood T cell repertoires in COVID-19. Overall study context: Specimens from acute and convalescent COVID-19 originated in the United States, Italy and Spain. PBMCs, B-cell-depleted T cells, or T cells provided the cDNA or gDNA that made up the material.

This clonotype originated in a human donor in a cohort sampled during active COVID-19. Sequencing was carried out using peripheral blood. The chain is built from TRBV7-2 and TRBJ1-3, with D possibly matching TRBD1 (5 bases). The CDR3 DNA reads TGTGCCAGCAGCTTGCGGGGGTCCGGTGGAAACACCATATATTTT. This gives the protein CASSLRGSGGNTIYF.